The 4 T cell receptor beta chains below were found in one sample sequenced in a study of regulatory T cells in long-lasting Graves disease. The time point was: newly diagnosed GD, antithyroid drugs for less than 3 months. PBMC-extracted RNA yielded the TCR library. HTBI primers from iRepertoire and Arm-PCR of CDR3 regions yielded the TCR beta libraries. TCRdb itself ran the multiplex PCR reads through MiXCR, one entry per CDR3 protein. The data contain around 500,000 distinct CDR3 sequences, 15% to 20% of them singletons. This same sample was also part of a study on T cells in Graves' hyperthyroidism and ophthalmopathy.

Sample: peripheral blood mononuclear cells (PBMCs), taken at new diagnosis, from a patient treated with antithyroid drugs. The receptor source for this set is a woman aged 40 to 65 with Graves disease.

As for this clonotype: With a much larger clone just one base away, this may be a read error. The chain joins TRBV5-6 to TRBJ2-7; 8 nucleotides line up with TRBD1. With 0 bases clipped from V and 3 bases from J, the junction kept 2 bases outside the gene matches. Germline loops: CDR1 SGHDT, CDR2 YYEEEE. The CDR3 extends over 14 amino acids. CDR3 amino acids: CASSLDRGFYEQYF. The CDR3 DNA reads TGTGCCAGCAGCTTGGACAGGGGGTTCTACGAGCAGTACTTC.

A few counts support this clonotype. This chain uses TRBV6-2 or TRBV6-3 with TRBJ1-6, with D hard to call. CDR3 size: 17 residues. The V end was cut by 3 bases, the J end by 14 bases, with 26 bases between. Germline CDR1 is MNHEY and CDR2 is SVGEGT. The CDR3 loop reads CASSYLQQPSSRGSLHF. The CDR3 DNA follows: TGTGCCAGCAGTTATCTACAGCAGCCAAGCTCCCGGGGATCCCTCCACTTT.

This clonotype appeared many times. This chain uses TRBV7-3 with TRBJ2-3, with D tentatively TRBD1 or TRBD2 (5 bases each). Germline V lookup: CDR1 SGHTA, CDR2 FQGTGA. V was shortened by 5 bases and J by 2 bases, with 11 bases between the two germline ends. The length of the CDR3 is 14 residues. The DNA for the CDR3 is TGTGCCAGCAGCCCCCGAGGGGTCACAGATACGCAGTATTTT. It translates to CASSPRGVTDTQYF.

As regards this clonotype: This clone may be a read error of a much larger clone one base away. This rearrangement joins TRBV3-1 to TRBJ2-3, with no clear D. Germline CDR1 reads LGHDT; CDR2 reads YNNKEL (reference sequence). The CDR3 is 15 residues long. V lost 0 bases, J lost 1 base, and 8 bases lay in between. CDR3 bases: TGTGCCAGCAGCCAAGATTGGGCTCGCACAGATACGCAGTATTTT. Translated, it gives CASSQDWARTDTQYF.